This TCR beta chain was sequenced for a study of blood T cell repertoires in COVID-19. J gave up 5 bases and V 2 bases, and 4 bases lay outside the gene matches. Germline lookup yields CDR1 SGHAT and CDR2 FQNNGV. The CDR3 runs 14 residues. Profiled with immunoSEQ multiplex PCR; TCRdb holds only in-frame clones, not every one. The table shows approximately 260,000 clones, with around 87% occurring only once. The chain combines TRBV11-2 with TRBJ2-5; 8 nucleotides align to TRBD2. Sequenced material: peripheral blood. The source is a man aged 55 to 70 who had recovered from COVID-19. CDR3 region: CASSLREGMETQYF. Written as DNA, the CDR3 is TGTGCCAGCAGCTTACGGGAGGGGATGGAGACCCAGTACTTC.